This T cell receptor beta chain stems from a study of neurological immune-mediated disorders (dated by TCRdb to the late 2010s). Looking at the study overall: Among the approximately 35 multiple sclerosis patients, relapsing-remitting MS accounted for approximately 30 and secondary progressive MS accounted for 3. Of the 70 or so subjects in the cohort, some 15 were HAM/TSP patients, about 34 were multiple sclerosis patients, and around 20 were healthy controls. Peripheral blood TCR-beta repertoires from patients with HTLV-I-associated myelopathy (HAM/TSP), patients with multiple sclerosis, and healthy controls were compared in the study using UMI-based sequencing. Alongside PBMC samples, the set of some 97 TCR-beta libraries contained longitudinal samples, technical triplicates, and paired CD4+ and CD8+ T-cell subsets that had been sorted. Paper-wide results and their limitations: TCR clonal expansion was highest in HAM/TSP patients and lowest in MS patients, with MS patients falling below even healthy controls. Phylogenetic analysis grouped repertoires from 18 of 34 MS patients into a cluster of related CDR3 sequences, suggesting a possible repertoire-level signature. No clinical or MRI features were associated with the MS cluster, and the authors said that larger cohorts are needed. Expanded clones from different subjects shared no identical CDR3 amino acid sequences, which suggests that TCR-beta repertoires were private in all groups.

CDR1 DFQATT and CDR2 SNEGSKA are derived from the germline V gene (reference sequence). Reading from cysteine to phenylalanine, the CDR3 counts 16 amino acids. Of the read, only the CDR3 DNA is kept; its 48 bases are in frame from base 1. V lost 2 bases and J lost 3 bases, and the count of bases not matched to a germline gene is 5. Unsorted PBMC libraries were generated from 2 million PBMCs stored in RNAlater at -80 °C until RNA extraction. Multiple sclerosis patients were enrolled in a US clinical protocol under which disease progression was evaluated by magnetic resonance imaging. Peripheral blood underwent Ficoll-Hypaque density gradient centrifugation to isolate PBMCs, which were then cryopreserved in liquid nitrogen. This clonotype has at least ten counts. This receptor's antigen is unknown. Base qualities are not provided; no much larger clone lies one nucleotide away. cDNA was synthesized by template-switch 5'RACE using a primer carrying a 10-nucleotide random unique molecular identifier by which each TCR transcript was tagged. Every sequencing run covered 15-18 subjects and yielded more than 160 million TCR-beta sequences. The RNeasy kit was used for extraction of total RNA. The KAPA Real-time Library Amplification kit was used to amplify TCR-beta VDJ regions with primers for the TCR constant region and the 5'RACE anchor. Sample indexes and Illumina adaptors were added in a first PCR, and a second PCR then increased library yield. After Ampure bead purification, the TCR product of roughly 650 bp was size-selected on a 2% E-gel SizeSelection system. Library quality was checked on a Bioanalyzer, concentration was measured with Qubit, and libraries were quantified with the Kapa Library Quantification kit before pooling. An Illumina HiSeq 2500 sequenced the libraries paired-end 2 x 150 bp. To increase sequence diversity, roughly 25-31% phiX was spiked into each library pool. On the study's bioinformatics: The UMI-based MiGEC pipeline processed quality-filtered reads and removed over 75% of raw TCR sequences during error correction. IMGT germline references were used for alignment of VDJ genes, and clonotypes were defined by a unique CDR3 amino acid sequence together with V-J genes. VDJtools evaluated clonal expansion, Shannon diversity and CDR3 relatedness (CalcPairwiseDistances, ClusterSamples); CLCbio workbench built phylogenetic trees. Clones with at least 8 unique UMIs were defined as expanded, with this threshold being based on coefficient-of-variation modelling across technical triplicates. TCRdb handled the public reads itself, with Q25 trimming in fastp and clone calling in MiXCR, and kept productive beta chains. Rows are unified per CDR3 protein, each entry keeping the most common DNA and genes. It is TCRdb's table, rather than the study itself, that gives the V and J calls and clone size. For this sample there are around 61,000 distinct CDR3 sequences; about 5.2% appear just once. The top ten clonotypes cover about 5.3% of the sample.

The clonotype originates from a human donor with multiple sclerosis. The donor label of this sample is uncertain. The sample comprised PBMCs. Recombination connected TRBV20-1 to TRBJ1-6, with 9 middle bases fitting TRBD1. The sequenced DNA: TGCAGTGCTAGACCGACAGGGGGTAACTATAATTCACCCCTCCACTTT. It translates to CSARPTGGNYNSPLHF.